This T cell receptor beta chain was sequenced in a study of T cell repertoires in cytomegalovirus infection. Background on the study: Matching HLA type, along with CMV infection, was indicated by public TCR beta signatures. Study conclusions and caveats: The study found HLA-C-restricted CMV-specific TCR beta clonotypes dominating the ex vivo response. Using cumulative public TCR beta family frequency, the authors identified those who carried CMV together with the relevant HLA.

One entry per CDR3 protein results from TCRdb running MiXCR on the reads. There are about 300,000 distinct CDR3 sequences in the sample; approximately 10% occur only once, and 2.5% lies in the top ten. The germline V gene has CDR1 SGHVS and CDR2 FNYEAQ. The CDR3 is made up of 16 amino acids. Trimming took off 1 base at V and 2 bases at J, with 9 bases between the two ends. The table lists this clonotype with many counts. Its antigen is as yet unknown. The chain couples TRBV7-6 to TRBJ2-6, with no clear D. The material sequenced was PBMCs. This TCR came from a human donor in good health (CMV status not recorded). Some clones in this sample may be carry-over from other donors' samples. In DNA, the CDR3 is TGTGCCAGCAGCTTAGAAGCCAGGACTGGGGCCAACGTCCTGACTTTC. Residues: CASSLEARTGANVLTF.